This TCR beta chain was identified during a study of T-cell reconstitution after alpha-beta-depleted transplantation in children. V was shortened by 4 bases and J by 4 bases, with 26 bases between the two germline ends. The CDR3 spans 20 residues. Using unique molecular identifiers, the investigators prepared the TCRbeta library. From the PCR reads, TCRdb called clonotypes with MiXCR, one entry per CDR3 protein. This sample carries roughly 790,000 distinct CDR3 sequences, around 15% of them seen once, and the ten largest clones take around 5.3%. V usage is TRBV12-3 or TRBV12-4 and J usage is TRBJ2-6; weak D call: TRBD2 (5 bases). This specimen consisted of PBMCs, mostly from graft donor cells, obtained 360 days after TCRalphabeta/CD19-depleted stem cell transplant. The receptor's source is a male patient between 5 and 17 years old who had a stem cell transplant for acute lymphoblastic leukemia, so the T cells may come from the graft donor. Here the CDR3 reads CASSSIIGAGGLVGANVLTF. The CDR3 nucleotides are TGTGCCAGCAGTTCCATTATTGGCGCGGGTGGTTTGGTAGGGGCCAACGTCCTGACTTTC.